Following are 28 T cell receptor beta chains from one sample sequenced in a study of blood T cell repertoires in COVID-19. Assay used: immunoSEQ multiplex PCR; TCRdb lists only in-frame clones, some missing. The sample lists tens of thousands of clones; 82% were seen once. The sequencing sample was made of peripheral blood. The receptors come from a human donor in a cohort sampled during active COVID-19.

V and J are TRBV11-2 and TRBJ2-7; weak D call: TRBD2 (6 bases). Germline V gene lookup returns CDR1 SGHAT and CDR2 FQNNGV. This CDR3 region has 15 residues. V lost 8 bases, J lost 1 base, and 18 bases lay in between. CDR3 sequence reads: CASRPPASASYEQYF. CDR3 DNA: TGTGCCAGCCGCCCCCCCGCTAGCGCGTCCTACGAGCAGTACTTC.

J is TRBJ1-3 and V is TRBV18; 7 bases are shared with TRBD1. V shed 8 bases, J shed 0 bases, and the junction held 7 bases outside the gene matches. The V gene's germline CDR1 is KGHSH and CDR2 LQKENI. This CDR3 has 15 residues. For the CDR3, the DNA is TGTGCCAGCCGAGGACAGGCCCCCTCTGGAAACACCATATATTTT. This translates into CASRGQAPSGNTIYF.

The V gene is TRBV19, the J gene TRBJ2-1; 10 positions match TRBD2. Losses at the gene ends were 3 bases for V and 6 bases for J; bases not matched to a gene: 5. Germline lookup yields CDR1 LNHDA and CDR2 SQIVND (reference sequence). The CDR3 loop spans 15 amino acids. CDR3 residues: CASSIGSGGGNEQFF. In DNA, the CDR3 is TGTGCCAGTAGTATTGGCAGCGGGGGGGGCAATGAGCAGTTCTTC.

This chain connects TRBV7-9 to TRBJ1-1; a weak D match, TRBD1 (5 bases). The germline V gene has CDR1 SEHNR and CDR2 FQNEAQ (reference sequence). This CDR3 has 14 amino acids. V was cut by 3 bases and J by 5 bases, with 13 bases left in between. CDR3 residues: CASSFIGVETEAFF. DNA for the CDR3: TGTGCCAGCAGCTTCATAGGGGTTGAGACTGAAGCTTTCTTT.

This chain joins TRBV7-2 and TRBJ2-3; D gene unclear. The germline V gene encodes CDR1 SGHTA and CDR2 FQGNSA. V lost 4 bases and J 4 bases, leaving 6 bases between the germline ends. This CDR3 has 12 residues. The CDR3: CASSSQSDTQYF. The CDR3 DNA sequence: TGTGCCAGCAGCTCCCAGTCAGATACGCAGTATTTT.

The J gene is TRBJ1-2, the V gene TRBV5-5; 7 bases match TRBD1. Germline values: CDR1 SGHKS, CDR2 YYEKEE (reference sequence). The CDR3 has 16 amino acids. The trim removed 4 bases at V and 9 bases at J, leaving 18 bases unmatched. The CDR3 loop reads CASSLELPKYRGSYTF. The DNA for the CDR3 is TGTGCCAGCAGCCTGGAATTGCCGAAATACAGGGGAAGCTACACCTTC.

This clone was seen only a few times. This chain links TRBV7-2 with TRBJ1-5; no reliable D call. Germline-derived CDR1 and CDR2 are SGHTA and FQGNSA. The CDR3 is made up of 13 amino acids. The germline V and J ends were trimmed by 1 base and 6 bases, with 7 bases remaining between them. CDR3 DNA: TGTGCCAGCAGCTTAGAACGAGGTCAGCCCCAGCATTTT. This gives the protein CASSLERGQPQHF.

This chain links TRBV15 with TRBJ2-3, with D perhaps TRBD2 (5 bases). This CDR3 comprises 17 residues. V lost 1 base and J lost 4, with 18 bases in between. From germline, CDR1 is LNHNV and CDR2 YYDKDF (reference sequence). Here the CDR3 DNA reads TGTGCCACCAGCAGAGGAGGGCATTCCCAAACTGCAGATACGCAGTATTTT. Translating gives CATSRGGHSQTADTQYF.

The chain is built from TRBV20-1 and TRBJ1-1; D not certain. CDR3 size: 11 residues. The germline V gene has CDR1 DFQATT and CDR2 SNEGSKA (reference sequence). V gave up 6 bases and J gave up 7 bases, with 12 bases separating them. The CDR3 loop reads CSAAPGNEAFF. The DNA of the CDR3 is TGCAGTGCAGCCCCGGGTAATGAAGCTTTCTTT.

This chain joins TRBV15 and TRBJ1-1, with 7 bases matching TRBD1. The germline V gene encodes CDR1 LNHNV and CDR2 YYDKDF (reference sequence). The CDR3 has 15 amino acids. Trimming cost V 0 bases and J 4 bases; bases outside gene matches: 5. The chain's CDR3 is CATSRDRQGSTEAFF. The CDR3 coding sequence is TGTGCCACCAGCAGAGATCGACAGGGATCCACTGAAGCTTTCTTT. Full variable domain (remainder filled in from reference TRBV15 and TRBJ1-1): DAMVIQNPRYQVTQFGKPVTLSCSQTLNHNVMYWYQQKSSQAPKLLFHYYDKDFNNEADTPDNFQSRRPNTSFCFLDIRSPGLGDTAMYLCATSRDRQGSTEAFFGQGTRLTVV.

The V gene is TRBV5-8, the J gene TRBJ2-7, with D uncertain. The CDR3 is 11 residues long. Between the trimmed V and J ends, which lost 1 base and 7 bases, there was a span of 6 bases. Germline V CDR1 and CDR2: SGHTS, YDEGEE. The CDR3 bases are TGTGCCAGCAGCTTGTCTAGAGAGCAGTACTTC. Protein product: CASSLSREQYF.

The chain employs TRBV5-1 and TRBJ2-3; 8 positions agree with TRBD2. The CDR3 covers 15 residues. V dropped 4 bases and J dropped 0; count of bases not matched to a gene: 4. Germline values: CDR1 SGHRS, CDR2 YFSETQ. The CDR3 coding sequence is TGCGCCAGCAGCCCGGGGGGGCCTAGCACAGATACGCAGTATTTT. Protein product: CASSPGGPSTDTQYF.

The gene calls are TRBV5-1 and TRBJ2-1; TRBD2 matches at 10 bases. CDR1 is SGHRS and CDR2 is YFSETQ in the germline V gene. V lost 4 bases and J lost 7; bases outside the gene matches: 11. The CDR3 runs to 16 residues. The CDR3 protein is CASSILAGLSGNEQFF. CDR3 DNA sequence: TGCGCCAGCAGCATACTAGCGGGGTTAAGTGGGAATGAGCAGTTCTTC.

The chain uses TRBV6-5 and TRBJ1-1, with no clear D. Trimming stripped 6 bases from V and 1 base from J, with 15 bases between. The germline CDR1 and CDR2 sequences are MNHEY and SVGAGI. The CDR3 consists of 15 residues. The CDR3 region has the DNA TGTGCCAGCAGCTGGCGGCCTTCTGGGAACACTGAAGCTTTCTTT. Protein product: CASSWRPSGNTEAFF.

The V call is TRBV10-1, the J call TRBJ2-1; D might be TRBD2 (6 bases). This CDR3 has 14 residues. The V end lost 2 bases, the J end lost 9 bases, and 14 bases lay between the germline ends. The germline gives CDR1 WNHNN, CDR2 SYGVQD (reference sequence). For the CDR3, the DNA is TGCGCCAGCAGTGAGGTGGCGGGGTTGGGTGAGCAGTTCTTC. Its translation: CASSEVAGLGEQFF.

The chain carries TRBV2 and TRBJ1-1, with 7 bases matching TRBD1. Germline V gene lookup returns CDR1 SNHLY and CDR2 FYNNEI. The CDR3 totals 14 residues. Unmatched junction bases numbered 11, after V lost 6 bases and J lost 7 bases. The CDR3 protein is CASRDRRNSREAFF. In nucleotides, the CDR3 is TGTGCCAGCAGGGACAGGCGTAATTCTCGTGAAGCTTTCTTT.

The gene calls are TRBV5-1 and TRBJ1-2; D gene ambiguous. The V gene's germline CDR1 is SGHRS and CDR2 YFSETQ. CDR3 size: 15 residues. The V end was cut by 0 bases, the J end by 8 bases, with 17 bases between. The CDR3 reads CASSLGQPLDQGYTF. The CDR3 DNA follows: TGCGCCAGCAGCTTGGGGCAGCCTCTAGATCAAGGCTACACCTTC. The variable domain in full, with the rest retrieved from reference TRBV5-1 and TRBJ1-2, is KAGVTQTPRYLIKTRGQQVTLSCSPISGHRSVSWYQQTPGQGLQFLFEYFSETQRNKGNFPGRFSGRQFSNSRSEMNVSTLELGDSALYLCASSLGQPLDQGYTFGSGTRLTVV.

The chain links TRBV19 to TRBJ2-1, with 11 bases aligning to TRBD2. Germline V gene lookup returns CDR1 LNHDA and CDR2 SQIVND (reference sequence). V was clipped by 5 bases and J by 4 bases; unmatched bases: 7. The CDR3 is 16 amino acids. CDR3 protein: CASSSILAGVYNEQFF. In nucleotides, the CDR3 is TGTGCCAGTAGTTCCATACTAGCGGGGGTGTACAATGAGCAGTTCTTC.

The chain joins TRBV12-5 to TRBJ1-1; 9 nucleotides agree with TRBD1. With 2 bases clipped from V and 3 bases from J, the junction kept 13 bases outside the gene matches. CDR1 is LGHNT and CDR2 is FRNRAP in the germline V gene. This CDR3 contains 18 residues. The CDR3 nucleotides read TGTGCTAGTGGTTTGCTTTTTACAGGGGGCGGTCGGCACACTGAAGCTTTCTTT. It codes for CASGLLFTGGGRHTEAFF.

V and J are TRBV4-1 and TRBJ1-4, with 7 nucleotides matching TRBD1. The CDR3 loop spans 15 amino acids. With 0 bases clipped from V and 6 bases from J, the junction kept 4 bases outside the gene matches. The V gene's germline CDR1 is MGHRA and CDR2 YSYEKL. CDR3 in amino acids: CASSQDTTGHEKLFF. Here the CDR3 DNA reads TGCGCCAGCAGCCAAGATACGACAGGGCATGAAAAACTGTTTTTT.

This clone was counted once. The chain employs TRBV19 and TRBJ1-4; D is perhaps TRBD1 (5 bases). CDR1 is LNHDA, CDR2 SQIVND, per germline (reference sequence). V lost 5 bases and J lost 8, with 18 bases in between. CDR3 length: 15 amino acids. The CDR3 bases are TGTGCCAGTAGTGCCACCGGGGGGGAACGGGAAAAACTGTTTTTT. Amino acids: CASSATGGEREKLFF.

V usage is TRBV6-2 or TRBV6-3 and J usage is TRBJ2-7, with 14 bases lining up with TRBD2. Germline trimming cut 2 bases from V and 0 bases from J; bases unmatched to any gene: 15. Looked up from germline, CDR1 is MNHEY and CDR2 is SVGEGT. The CDR3 has 21 amino acids. The CDR3 reads CASSYRGTGLAGARSSYEQYF. The CDR3 nucleotides are TGTGCCAGCAGTTACCGCGGCACGGGACTAGCGGGGGCGAGGAGCTCCTACGAGCAGTACTTC.

V and J are TRBV7-2 and TRBJ2-1, with 9 positions matching TRBD2. The CDR3 sequence is 14 residues long. With V trimmed by 2 bases and J by 8 bases, 4 bases remained unmatched. Germline CDR1 and CDR2: SGHTA and FQGNSA. As DNA, the CDR3 is TGTGCCAGCAGCTTATCAGGGACTAGCTATGAGCAGTTCTTC. Its protein product is CASSLSGTSYEQFF.

V gene TRBV6-5 combines with J gene TRBJ1-1; D may be TRBD1 (5 bases). V dropped 6 bases and J dropped 0 bases, with 11 bases sitting between them. CDR1 and CDR2 from the germline V gene are MNHEY and SVGAGI. The CDR3 consists of 14 residues. CDR3 nucleotides: TGTGCCAGCAGGTCCTGGGGCATGAACACTGAAGCTTTCTTT. This translates into CASRSWGMNTEAFF.

This chain connects TRBV1 to TRBJ1-2; TRBD1, the table's D call, was not compared with the DNA. TRBV1 is an annotated pseudogene. This CDR3 has 13 residues. This CDR3 reads CTSSLETAYGYTF. The CDR3 nucleotides read TGCACCAGCAGCCTAGAGACAGCCTATGGCTACACCTTC.

This chain joins TRBV5-1 and TRBJ1-4, with TRBD1 matching over 8 bases. CDR1 and CDR2 (germline): SGHRS, YFSETQ. V shed 0 bases and J 5 bases; nucleotides not matched to a gene: 3. CDR3 size: 15 residues. The CDR3 reads CASSLGGQENEKLFF. The CDR3 nucleotides read TGCGCCAGCAGCTTGGGGGGACAGGAGAATGAAAAACTGTTTTTT.

This CDR3 reads CASSRGQGGSNEKLFF. For the CDR3, the DNA is TGTGCCAGCAGCCGGGGACAGGGTGGGTCTAATGAAAAACTGTTTTTT. This sequence joins TRBV3-1 (or the pseudogene TRBV3-2) and TRBJ1-4; 9 nucleotides agree with TRBD1. The trim removed 4 bases at V and 3 bases at J, leaving 6 bases unmatched. Germline CDR1 LGHDT, CDR2 YNNKEL (reference sequence). This CDR3 is built from 16 residues.

The CDR3 is CASSQGIRGNEKLFF. The CDR3 DNA sequence: TGTGCCAGCAGCCAAGGAATCAGGGGGAATGAAAAACTGTTTTTT. This chain links TRBV3-1 (or the pseudogene TRBV3-2) with TRBJ1-4, with 7 bases lining up with TRBD1. Germline lookup yields CDR1 LGHDT and CDR2 YNNKEL (reference sequence). V shed 1 base and J 5 bases; nucleotides not matched to a gene: 4. There are 15 residues in the CDR3.